The clone carrying this TCR beta chain is a singleton in its sample. Generated by immunoSEQ multiplex PCR, the TCRdb table keeps only in-frame clones and is missing some. This sample has fewer than 200,000 clones, with about 80% found just once. The V and J ends lost 4 bases and 9 bases, in that order; junction bases with no gene match: 16. This CDR3 has 16 residues. Looked up from germline, CDR1 is SGHTA and CDR2 is FQGNSA. The sample originates from a study of blood T cell repertoires in COVID-19. The sequenced sample consisted of peripheral blood. This sequence was found in a man aged 55 to 70 with acute or convalescent COVID-19. V is TRBV7-2 and J is TRBJ2-3; 7 nucleotides line up with TRBD1. CDR3 DNA sequence: TGTGCCAGCAGCTCCCCGACAGGGAAGAGTTGGGGAACGCAGTATTTT. Amino acids: CASSSPTGKSWGTQYF.